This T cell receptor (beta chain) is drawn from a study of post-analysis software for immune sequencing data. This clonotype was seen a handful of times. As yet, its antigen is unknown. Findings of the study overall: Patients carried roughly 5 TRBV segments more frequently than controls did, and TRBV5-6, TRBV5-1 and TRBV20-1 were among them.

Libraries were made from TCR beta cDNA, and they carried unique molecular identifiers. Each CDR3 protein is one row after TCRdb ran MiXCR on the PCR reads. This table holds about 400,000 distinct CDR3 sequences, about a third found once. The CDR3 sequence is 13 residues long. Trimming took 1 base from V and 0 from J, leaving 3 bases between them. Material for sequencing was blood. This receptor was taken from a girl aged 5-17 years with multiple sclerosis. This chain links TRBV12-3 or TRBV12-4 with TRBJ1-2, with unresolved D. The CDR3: CASSLVANYGYTF. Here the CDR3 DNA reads TGTGCCAGCAGTTTAGTAGCTAACTATGGCTACACCTTC.